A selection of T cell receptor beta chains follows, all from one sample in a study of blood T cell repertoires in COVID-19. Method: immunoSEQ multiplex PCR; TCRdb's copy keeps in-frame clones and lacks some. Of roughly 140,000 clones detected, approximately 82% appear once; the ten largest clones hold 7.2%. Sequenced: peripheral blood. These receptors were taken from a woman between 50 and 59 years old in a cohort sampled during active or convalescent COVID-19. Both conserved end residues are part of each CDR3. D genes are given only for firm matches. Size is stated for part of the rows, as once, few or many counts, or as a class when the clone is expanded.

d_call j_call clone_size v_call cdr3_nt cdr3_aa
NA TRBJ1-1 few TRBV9 TGTGCCAGCAGCCCCGGGGGGCAGTTGTTGAACACTGAAGCTTTCTTT CASSPGGQLLNTEAFF
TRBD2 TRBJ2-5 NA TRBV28 TGTGCCAGCAAGGGTAGCGGGGGGGCTCAAGAGACCCAGTACTTC CASKGSGGAQETQYF
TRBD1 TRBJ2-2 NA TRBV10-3 TGTGCCATCAGCCCGGGACAGGGGCGCACCGGGGAGCTGTTTTTT CAISPGQGRTGELFF
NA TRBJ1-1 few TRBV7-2 TGTGCCAGCAGCTTAAGGGGGTTGCGCACTGAAGCTTTCTTT CASSLRGLRTEAFF
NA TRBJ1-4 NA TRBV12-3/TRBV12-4 TGTGCCAGCAGTACGAACTATGAAAAACTGTTTTTT CASSTNYEKLFF
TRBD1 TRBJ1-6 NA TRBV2 TGTGCCAGCAGTGAAGAGGGACAGGGGATCGGTTCACCCCTCCACTTT CASSEEGQGIGSPLHF
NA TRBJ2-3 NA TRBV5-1 TGCGCCAGCAGTACCTGGGGGGGCCCCACAGATACGCAGTATTTT CASSTWGGPTDTQYF
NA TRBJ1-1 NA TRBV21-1 TGTGCCAGCAGCCAGGCACAGGGGGCACCTGAAGCTTTCTTT CASSQAQGAPEAFF
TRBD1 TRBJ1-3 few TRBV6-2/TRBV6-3 TGTGCCAGCAGTATGACGGGACAGGGAAACACCATATATTTT CASSMTGQGNTIYF
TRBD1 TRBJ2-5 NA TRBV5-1 TGCGCCAGCAGCAGGGACAGGGGCCAAGAGACCCAGTACTTC CASSRDRGQETQYF
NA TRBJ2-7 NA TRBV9 TGTGCCAGCAGCGGCCACACAGGGAATGGACCCTACGAGCAGTACTTC CASSGHTGNGPYEQYF
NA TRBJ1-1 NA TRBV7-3 TGTGCCAGCAGAGCTACTCCAGGGCCGGTCATGAACACTGAAGCTTTCTTT CASRATPGPVMNTEAFF
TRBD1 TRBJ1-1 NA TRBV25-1 TGTGCCAGCTCTAAGACAGGGAAGAACACTGAAGCTTTCTTT CASSKTGKNTEAFF
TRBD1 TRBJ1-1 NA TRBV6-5 TGTGCCAGCAGTTACTCGACAGGGGTTAACACTGAAGCTTTCTTT CASSYSTGVNTEAFF
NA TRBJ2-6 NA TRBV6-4 TGTGCCAGCAGCACCCCAAGGCAGGTCGTCTCTGGGGCCAACGTCCTGACTTTC CASSTPRQVVSGANVLTF
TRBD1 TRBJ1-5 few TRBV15 TGTGCCACCAGCAGGAGGACAGGGCCCTTTGATAGCAATCAGCCCCAGCATTTT CATSRRTGPFDSNQPQHF
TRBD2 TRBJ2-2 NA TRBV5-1 TGCGCCAGCAGCCAACACAGCGGGGGGACAGACACCGGGGAGCTGTTTTTT CASSQHSGGTDTGELFF
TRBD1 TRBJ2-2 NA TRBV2 TGTGCCAGCAGTGCGGACCTGACAGGGCCCGGGGAGCTGTTTTTT CASSADLTGPGELFF
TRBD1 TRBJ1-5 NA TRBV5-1 TGCGCCAGCAGCTTGGGGCAGGGGGTCGATCAGCCCCAGCATTTT CASSLGQGVDQPQHF
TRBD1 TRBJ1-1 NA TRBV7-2 TGTGCCAGAAATTCAGGGGGTTCGGACACTGAAGCTTTCTTT CARNSGGSDTEAFF
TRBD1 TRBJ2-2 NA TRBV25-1 TGTGCCAGCAGTGGCCGCGGTGGGACAGGGGCGGCCGGGGAGCTGTTTTTT CASSGRGGTGAAGELFF
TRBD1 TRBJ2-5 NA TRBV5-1 TGCGCCAGCAGCTTGGGGACAGGGGCAGCGACCCAGTACTTC CASSLGTGAATQYF
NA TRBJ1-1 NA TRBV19 TGTGCCAGTAGTGAGGCCCCGAACACTGAAGCTTTCTTT CASSEAPNTEAFF
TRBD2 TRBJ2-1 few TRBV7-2 TGTGCCAGCAGCACGGGACTAGCGGGGGGTGGTAATGAGCAGTTCTTC CASSTGLAGGGNEQFF
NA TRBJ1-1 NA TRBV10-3 TGTGCCATCAGTGACCCGACACTTTACACTGAAGCTTTCTTT CAISDPTLYTEAFF
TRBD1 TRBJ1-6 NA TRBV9 TGTGCCAGCAGCGCCACCGGGACAGGGGCAGGTAATTCACCCCTCCACTTT CASSATGTGAGNSPLHF
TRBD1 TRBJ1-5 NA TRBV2 TGTGCCAGCAGTGAGGGAGGACAGGGCGGTCAGCCCCAGCATTTT CASSEGGQGGQPQHF
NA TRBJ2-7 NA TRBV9 TGTGCCAGCAGCCCAGGAGGGAACATCAAAACCTACGAGCAGTACTTC CASSPGGNIKTYEQYF
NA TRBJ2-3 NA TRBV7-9 TGTGCCAGCAGCTTAGCTCTTATCAGGGGTCGAACAGACACAGATACGCAGTATTTT CASSLALIRGRTDTDTQYF
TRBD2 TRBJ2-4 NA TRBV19 TGTGCCAGTAGTAGCGGGGGGGCGCGGAACATTCAGTACTTC CASSSGGARNIQYF
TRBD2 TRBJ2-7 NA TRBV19 TGTGCCAGTAGTATTGTCACTAGCGGAGCCTACGAGCAGTACTTC CASSIVTSGAYEQYF